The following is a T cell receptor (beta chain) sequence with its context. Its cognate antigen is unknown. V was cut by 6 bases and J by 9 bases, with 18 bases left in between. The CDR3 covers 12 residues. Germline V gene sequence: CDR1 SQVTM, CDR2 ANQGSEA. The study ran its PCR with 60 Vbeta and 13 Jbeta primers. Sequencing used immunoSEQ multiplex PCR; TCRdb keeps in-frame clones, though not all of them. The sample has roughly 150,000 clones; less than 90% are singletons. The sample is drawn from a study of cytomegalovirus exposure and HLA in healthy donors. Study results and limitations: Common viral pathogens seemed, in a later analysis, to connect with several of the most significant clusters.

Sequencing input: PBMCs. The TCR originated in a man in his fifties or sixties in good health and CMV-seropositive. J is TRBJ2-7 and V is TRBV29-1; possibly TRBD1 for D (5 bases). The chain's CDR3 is CSVVGGHAAQYF. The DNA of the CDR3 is TGCAGCGTCGTCGGCGGACATGCCGCGCAGTACTTC.